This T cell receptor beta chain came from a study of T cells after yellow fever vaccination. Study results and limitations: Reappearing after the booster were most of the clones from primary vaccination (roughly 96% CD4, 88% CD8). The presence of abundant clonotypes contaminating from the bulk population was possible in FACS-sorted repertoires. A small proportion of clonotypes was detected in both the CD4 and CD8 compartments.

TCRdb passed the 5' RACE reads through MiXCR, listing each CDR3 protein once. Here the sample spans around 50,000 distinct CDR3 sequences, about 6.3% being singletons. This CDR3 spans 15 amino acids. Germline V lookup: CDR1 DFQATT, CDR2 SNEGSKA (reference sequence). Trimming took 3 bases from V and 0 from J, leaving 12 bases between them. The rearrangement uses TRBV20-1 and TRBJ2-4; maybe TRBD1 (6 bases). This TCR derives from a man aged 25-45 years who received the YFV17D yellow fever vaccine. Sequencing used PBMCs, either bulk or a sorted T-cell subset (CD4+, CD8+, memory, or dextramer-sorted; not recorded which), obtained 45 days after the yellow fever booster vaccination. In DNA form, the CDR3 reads TGCAGTGCTAGTATGGCAGGGGTAGCCAAAAACATTCAGTACTTC. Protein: CSASMAGVAKNIQYF.